The 4 T cell receptor beta chains below were found in one sample sequenced in a study of blood T cell repertoires in COVID-19. Libraries were prepared by immunoSEQ multiplex PCR; TCRdb keeps only in-frame clonotypes and omits some of them. The sample yields 55,000 to 65,000 clones, 70% to 90% seen once. The sequencing sample was made of peripheral blood. These receptors were taken from a woman aged 55-69 years with active COVID-19.

The gene calls are TRBV5-1 and TRBJ2-5; TRBD2 agrees at 15 bases. J lost 2 bases, V lost 4 bases, and 3 bases had no gene match. The CDR3 is 16 amino acids. Germline CDR1 reads SGHRS; CDR2 reads YFSETQ. Here the CDR3 reads CASSPGLAGGQETQYF. DNA of the CDR3: TGCGCCAGCAGCCCGGGACTAGCGGGGGGACAAGAGACCCAGTACTTC.

The chain couples TRBV10-3 to TRBJ2-1; 12 nucleotides match TRBD2. The CDR3 is 13 amino acids. Germline V CDR1 and CDR2: ENHRY, SYGVKD. V shed 8 bases and J 8 bases; nucleotides not matched to a gene: 4. CDR3 in DNA: TGTGCCATCGGGCTAGCGGGGGGGGATGAGCAGTTCTTC. The encoded protein is CAIGLAGGDEQFF.

The rearrangement joins TRBV5-1 to TRBJ1-1; D possibly corresponds to TRBD1 (6 bases). This CDR3 comprises 16 residues. V lost 4 bases, J lost 2 bases, and 18 bases lay in between. Germline V gene data show CDR1 as SGHRS and CDR2 as YFSETQ. The CDR3 DNA reads TGCGCCAGCAGCCCCCGTTGGGGGGGGCTTAACACTGAAGCTTTCTTT. Amino acids: CASSPRWGGLNTEAFF.

In this sample, this clone turned up once. The genes are TRBV4-1 and TRBJ2-2, with TRBD2 identical over 9 bases. The junction had 9 bases not matched to a gene; V was cut back by 4 bases and J by 3 bases. The CDR3 totals 17 residues. From germline, CDR1 is MGHRA and CDR2 YSYEKL. The CDR3 here is CASSRAAGGADTGELFF. The CDR3 DNA reads TGCGCCAGCAGCCGGGCCGCGGGGGGGGCTGACACCGGGGAGCTGTTTTTT.